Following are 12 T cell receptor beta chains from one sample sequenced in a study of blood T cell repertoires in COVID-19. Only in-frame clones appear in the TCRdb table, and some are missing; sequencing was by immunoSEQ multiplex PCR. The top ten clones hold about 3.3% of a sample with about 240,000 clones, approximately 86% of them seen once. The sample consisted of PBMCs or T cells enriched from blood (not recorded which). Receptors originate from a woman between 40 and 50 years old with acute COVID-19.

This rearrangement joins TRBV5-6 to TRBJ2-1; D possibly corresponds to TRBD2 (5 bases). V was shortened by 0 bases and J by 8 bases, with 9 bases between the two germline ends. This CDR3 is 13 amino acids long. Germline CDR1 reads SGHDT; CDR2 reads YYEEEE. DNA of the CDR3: TGTGCCAGCAGCTTGGCGTCGAGGGATGAGCAGTTCTTC. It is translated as CASSLASRDEQFF. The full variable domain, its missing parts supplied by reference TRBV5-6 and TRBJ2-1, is DAGVTQSPTHLIKTRGQQVTLRCSPKSGHDTVSWYQQALGQGPQFIFQYYEEEERQRGNFPDRFSGHQFPNYSSELNVNALLLGDSALYLCASSLASRDEQFFGPGTRLTVL.

CDR3 bases: TGCGCCAGCAGCTTGGGCTGGCCCCCGTATGATGGCTACACCTTC. Its protein product is CASSLGWPPYDGYTF. The V and J genes are TRBV5-1 and TRBJ1-2; no reliable D call. The V end lost 0 bases, the J end lost 6 bases, and 15 bases lay between the germline ends. The CDR3 totals 15 residues. The V gene's germline CDR1 is SGHRS and CDR2 YFSETQ.

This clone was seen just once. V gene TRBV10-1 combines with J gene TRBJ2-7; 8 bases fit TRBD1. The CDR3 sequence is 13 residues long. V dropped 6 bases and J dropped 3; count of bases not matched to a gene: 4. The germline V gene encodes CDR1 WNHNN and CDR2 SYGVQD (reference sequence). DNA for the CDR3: TGCGCCAGCAGCAGGGGGCGTGACTACGAGCAGTACTTC. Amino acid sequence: CASSRGRDYEQYF.

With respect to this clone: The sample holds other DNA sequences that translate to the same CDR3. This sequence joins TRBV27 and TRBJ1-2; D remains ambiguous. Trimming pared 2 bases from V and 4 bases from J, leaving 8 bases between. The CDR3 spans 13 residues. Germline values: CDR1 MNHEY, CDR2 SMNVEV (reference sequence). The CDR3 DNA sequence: TGTGCCAGCAGTTTAGGCAGATCCTATGGCTACACCTTC. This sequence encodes CASSLGRSYGYTF.

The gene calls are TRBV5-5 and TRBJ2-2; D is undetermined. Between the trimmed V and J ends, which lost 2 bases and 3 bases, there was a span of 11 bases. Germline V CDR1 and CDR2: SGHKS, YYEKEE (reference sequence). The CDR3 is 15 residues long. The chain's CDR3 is CASSLVGADTGELFF. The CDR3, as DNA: TGTGCCAGCAGCTTAGTTGGAGCCGACACCGGGGAGCTGTTTTTT.

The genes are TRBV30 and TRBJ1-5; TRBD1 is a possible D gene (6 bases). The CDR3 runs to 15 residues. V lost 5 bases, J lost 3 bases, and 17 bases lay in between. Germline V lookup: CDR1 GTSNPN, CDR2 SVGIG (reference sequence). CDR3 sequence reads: CAWAREGGLNQPQHF. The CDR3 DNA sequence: TGTGCCTGGGCCCGTGAGGGGGGGCTCAATCAGCCCCAGCATTTT.

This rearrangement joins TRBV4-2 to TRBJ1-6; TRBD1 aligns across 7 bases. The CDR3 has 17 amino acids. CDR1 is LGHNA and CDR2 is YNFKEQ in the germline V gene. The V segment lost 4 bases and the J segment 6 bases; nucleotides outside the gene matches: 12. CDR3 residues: CASSPIRPGQSNSPLHF. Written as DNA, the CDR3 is TGTGCCAGCAGCCCTATCAGACCGGGACAGAGTAATTCACCCCTCCACTTT.

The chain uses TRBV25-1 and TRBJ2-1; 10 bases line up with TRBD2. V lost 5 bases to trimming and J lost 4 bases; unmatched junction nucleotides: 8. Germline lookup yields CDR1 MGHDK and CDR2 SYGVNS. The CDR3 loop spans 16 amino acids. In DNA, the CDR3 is TGTGCCAGCAGTCCAGCGGGGGGGGAAACGTACAATGAGCAGTTCTTC. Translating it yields CASSPAGGETYNEQFF.

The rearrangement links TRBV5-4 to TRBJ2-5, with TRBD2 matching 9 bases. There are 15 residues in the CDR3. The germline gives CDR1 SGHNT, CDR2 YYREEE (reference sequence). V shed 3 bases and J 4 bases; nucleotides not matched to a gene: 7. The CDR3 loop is CASSSTLAGVETQYF. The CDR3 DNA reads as TGTGCCAGCAGCTCCACATTAGCGGGAGTAGAGACCCAGTACTTC.

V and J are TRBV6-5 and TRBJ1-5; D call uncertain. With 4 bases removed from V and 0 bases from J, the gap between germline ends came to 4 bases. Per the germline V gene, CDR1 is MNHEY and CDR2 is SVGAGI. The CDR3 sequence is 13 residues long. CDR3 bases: TGTGCCAGCAGTTCCAATAGCAATCAGCCCCAGCATTTT. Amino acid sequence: CASSSNSNQPQHF.

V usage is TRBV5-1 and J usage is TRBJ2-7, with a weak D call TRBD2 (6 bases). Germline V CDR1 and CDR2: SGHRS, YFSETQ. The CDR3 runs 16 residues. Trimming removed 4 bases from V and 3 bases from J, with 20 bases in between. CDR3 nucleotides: TGCGCCAGCAGCCCAACAATTAGCGGACCAAACTACGAGCAGTACTTC. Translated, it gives CASSPTISGPNYEQYF. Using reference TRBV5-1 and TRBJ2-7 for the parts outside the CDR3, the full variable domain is KAGVTQTPRYLIKTRGQQVTLSCSPISGHRSVSWYQQTPGQGLQFLFEYFSETQRNKGNFPGRFSGRQFSNSRSEMNVSTLELGDSALYLCASSPTISGPNYEQYFGPGTRLTVT.

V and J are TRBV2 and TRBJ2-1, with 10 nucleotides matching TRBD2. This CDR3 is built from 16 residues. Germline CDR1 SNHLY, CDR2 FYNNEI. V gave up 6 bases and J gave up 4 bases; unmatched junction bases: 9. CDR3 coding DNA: TGTGCCAGCAGCGCCCCCGGACTAGCGGAATACAATGAGCAGTTCTTC. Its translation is CASSAPGLAEYNEQFF.